Included here is one T cell receptor (beta chain) sequence, with context. Its antigen is as yet unknown. The data belong to a study of cytomegalovirus exposure and HLA in healthy donors. Whole-study results and caveats: V- and J-gene trimming in TCR beta was tied to a missense DCLRE1C variant by an analysis performed later.

Germline CDR1 SGHTA, CDR2 FQGNSA. The CDR3 contains 13 residues. V was pared by 6 bases and J by 8 bases, with 6 bases of the junction left unmatched. PCR involved 60 Vbeta and 13 Jbeta primers. Measured with immunoSEQ multiplex PCR; TCRdb has only the in-frame clones, and not every one. The sample contains around 150,000 clones, 80% of which appear only once. The sequence came from a man aged 30 to 45 in good health and CMV-seronegative. V and J are TRBV7-2 and TRBJ1-3, with 8 bases aligning to TRBD1. Sequenced input: PBMCs. The chain's CDR3 is CASRSQGVDTIYF. CDR3 in DNA: TGTGCCAGCAGATCACAGGGGGTGGACACCATATATTTT.